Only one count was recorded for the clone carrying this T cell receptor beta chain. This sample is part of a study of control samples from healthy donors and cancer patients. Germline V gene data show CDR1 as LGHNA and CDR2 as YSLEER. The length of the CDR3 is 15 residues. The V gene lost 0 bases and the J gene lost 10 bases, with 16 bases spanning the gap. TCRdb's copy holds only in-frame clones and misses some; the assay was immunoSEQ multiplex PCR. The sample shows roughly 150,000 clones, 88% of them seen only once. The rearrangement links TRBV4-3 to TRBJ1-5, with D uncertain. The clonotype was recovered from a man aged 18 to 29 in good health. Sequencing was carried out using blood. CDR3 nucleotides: TGCGCCAGCAGCCAAGATCACGGTGGTACGAGCCCCCAGCATTTT. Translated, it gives CASSQDHGGTSPQHF.